Included here is one T cell receptor (beta chain) sequence, with context. Profiled with immunoSEQ multiplex PCR; TCRdb holds only in-frame clones, not every one. Among about 60,000 clones listed, about four fifths were seen once. Losses at the gene ends were 3 bases for V and 5 bases for J; bases not matched to a gene: 3. This CDR3 region has 12 residues. CDR1 is SQVTM, CDR2 ANQGSEA, per germline. The sort gate was single viable CD3+CD4+CD8-CD45RO+ cells for memory CD4+ T cells. This sample was taken from a study of memory CD4+ T cells and cytomegalovirus serostatus. Sequencing was carried out using memory CD4+ T cells from blood. The clonotype comes from an adult in good health and CMV-seronegative. Some clones in this sample may be carry-over from other donors' samples. This sequence joins TRBV29-1 and TRBJ2-5; 7 bases are a match to TRBD2. CDR3 sequence: CSVDLGGETQYF. In DNA form, the CDR3 reads TGCAGCGTTGATTTGGGAGGGGAGACCCAGTACTTC.